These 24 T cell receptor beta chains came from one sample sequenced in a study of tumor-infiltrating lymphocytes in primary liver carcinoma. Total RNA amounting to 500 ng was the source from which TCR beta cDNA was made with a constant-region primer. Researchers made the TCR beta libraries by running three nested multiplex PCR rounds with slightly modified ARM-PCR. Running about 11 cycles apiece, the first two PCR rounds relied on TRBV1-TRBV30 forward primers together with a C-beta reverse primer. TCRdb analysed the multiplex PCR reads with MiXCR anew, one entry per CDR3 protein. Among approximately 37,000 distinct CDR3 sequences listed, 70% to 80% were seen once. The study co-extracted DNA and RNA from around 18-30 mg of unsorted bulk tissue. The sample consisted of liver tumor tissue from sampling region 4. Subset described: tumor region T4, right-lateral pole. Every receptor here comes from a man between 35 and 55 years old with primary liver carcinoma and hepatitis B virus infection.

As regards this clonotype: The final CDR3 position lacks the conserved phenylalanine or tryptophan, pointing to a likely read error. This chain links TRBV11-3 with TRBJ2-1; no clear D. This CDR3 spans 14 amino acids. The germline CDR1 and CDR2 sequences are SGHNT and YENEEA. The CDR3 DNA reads TGTGCCAGTAGCTTAGGCGTCTCGATCAATGAGCAGTTCTTA. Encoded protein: CASSLGVSINEQFL.

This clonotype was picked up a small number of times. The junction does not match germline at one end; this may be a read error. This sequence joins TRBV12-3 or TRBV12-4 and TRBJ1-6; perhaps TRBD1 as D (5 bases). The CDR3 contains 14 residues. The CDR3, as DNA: TGTGTCAGCAGTGCAGACAGACAATATTCACCCCTTCACTTT. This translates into CVSSADRQYSPLHF.

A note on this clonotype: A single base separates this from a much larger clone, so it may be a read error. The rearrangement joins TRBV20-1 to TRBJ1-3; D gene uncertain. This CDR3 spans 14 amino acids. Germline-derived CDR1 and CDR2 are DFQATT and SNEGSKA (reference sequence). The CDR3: CSASHEFWGNTKYF. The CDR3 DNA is TGCAGTGCTAGCCACGAATTTTGGGGAAACACCAAATATTTT.

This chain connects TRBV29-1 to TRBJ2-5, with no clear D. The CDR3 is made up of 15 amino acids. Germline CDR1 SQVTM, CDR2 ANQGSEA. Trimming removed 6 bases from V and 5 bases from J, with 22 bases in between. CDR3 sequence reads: CSVESTVGRSETQYF. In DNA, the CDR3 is TGCAGCGTCGAATCCACGGTGGGTAGATCGGAGACCCAGTACTTC.

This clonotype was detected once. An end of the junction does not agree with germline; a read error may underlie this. The CDR3 sequence is CASRHVGGPQPQHF. As DNA, the CDR3 is TGTGCCAGCAGACATGTGGGGGGCCCTCAGCCCCAACATTTT. The chain is built from TRBV28 and TRBJ1-5; TRBD1 might be the D (6 bases). The germline gives CDR1 MDHEN, CDR2 SYDVKM. The length of the CDR3 is 14 residues.

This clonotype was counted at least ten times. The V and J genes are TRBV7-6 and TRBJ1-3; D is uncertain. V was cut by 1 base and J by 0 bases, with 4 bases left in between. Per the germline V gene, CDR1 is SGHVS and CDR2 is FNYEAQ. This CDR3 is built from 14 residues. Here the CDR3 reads CASSLDNSGNTIYF. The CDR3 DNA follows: TGTGCCAGCAGCTTAGACAACTCTGGAAACACCATATATTTT. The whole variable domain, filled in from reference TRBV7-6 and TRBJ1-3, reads GAGVSQSPRYKVTKRGQDVALRCDPISGHVSLYWYRQALGQGPEFLTYFNYEAQQDKSGLPNDRFSAERPEGSISTLTIQRTEQRDSAMYRCASSLDNSGNTIYFGEGSWLTVV.

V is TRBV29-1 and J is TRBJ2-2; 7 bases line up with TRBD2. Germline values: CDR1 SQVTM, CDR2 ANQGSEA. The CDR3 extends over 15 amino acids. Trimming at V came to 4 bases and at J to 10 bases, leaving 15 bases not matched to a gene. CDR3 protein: CSVGTSAANTTELFF. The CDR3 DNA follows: TGCAGCGTTGGGACTAGTGCGGCGAACACCACGGAGCTGTTTTTT.

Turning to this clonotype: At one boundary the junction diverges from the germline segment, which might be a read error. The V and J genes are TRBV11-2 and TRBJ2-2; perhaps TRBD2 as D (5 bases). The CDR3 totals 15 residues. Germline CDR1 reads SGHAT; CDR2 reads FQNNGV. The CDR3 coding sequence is TGTGCCAGCAGCCATGTCCGGAGGAGGACCGGGGAGCTGTATTTT. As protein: CASSHVRRRTGELYF.

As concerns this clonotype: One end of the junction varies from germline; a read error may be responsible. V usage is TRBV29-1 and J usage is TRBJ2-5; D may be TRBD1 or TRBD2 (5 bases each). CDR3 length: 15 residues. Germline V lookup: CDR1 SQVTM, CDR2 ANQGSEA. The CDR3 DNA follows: TGCGGCGTTGAAGCGGATAGGGGACGAGCAGAGACCCAGTACTTC. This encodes CGVEADRGRAETQYF.

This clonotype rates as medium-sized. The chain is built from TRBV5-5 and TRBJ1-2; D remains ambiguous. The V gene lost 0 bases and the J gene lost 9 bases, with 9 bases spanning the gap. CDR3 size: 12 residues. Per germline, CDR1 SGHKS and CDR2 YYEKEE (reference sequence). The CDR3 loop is CASSLDLWSYTF. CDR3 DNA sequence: TGTGCCAGCAGCTTGGACCTCTGGAGCTACACCTTC.

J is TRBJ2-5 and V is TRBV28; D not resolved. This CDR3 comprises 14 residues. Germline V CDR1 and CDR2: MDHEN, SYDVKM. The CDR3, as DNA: TGTGTCAGAAGTTTACGGAGAAACCAAGAGACCCAGTACTTC. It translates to CVRSLRRNQETQYF.

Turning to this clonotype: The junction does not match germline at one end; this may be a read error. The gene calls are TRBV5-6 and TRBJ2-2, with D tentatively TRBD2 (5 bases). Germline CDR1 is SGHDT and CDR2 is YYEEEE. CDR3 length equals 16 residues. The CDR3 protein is CASRPNARSNIGKLFF. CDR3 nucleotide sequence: TGTGCCAGCAGACCGAACGCCAGGTCGAACATCGGGAAGCTGTTTTTT.

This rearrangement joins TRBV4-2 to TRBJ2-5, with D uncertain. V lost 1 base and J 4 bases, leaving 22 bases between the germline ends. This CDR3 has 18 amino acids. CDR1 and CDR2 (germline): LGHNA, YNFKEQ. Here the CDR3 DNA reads TGTGCCAGCAGCCAAGGTCTGGTGGGATGGCCGGCTTTAGAGACCCAGTACTTC. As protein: CASSQGLVGWPALETQYF.

CDR3: CSDEADRGRTETQYF. The CDR3 DNA follows: TGCAGTGATGAAGCGGACAGGGGGCGAACAGAGACCCAGTACTTC. This chain links TRBV29-1 with TRBJ2-5; 11 nucleotides match TRBD1. This CDR3 contains 15 residues. Germline V gene sequence: CDR1 SQVTM, CDR2 ANQGSEA.

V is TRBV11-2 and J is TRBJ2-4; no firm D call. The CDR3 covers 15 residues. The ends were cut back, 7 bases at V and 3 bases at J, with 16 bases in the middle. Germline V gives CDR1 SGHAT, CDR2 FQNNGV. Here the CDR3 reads CASTTLVVGKNIQYF. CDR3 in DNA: TGTGCCAGCACCACTTTGGTGGTAGGCAAAAACATTCAGTACTTC.

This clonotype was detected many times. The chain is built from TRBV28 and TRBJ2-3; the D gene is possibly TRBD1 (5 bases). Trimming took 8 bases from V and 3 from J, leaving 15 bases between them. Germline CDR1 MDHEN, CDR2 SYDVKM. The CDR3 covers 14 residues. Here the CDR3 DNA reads TGTGCCAGCTCTAAGACAGTGCTGACAGATACGCAGTATTTT. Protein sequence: CASSKTVLTDTQYF.

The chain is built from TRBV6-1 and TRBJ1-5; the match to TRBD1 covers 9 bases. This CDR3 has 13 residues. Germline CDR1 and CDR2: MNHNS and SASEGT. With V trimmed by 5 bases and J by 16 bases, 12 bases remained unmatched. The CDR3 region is CASSLQGATQPHF. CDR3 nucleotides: TGTGCCAGCAGTCTACAGGGGGCCACTCAGCCCCATTTT.

CDR3 DNA sequence: TGTGCCAGCAGCCCAGGGGCCTTCCCGGGTGAAAAACTGTTTTTT. This encodes CASSPGAFPGEKLFF. V and J are TRBV11-2 and TRBJ1-4, with D possibly matching TRBD1 (6 bases). The ends were cut back, 5 bases at V and 7 bases at J, with 17 bases in the middle. Germline V gives CDR1 SGHAT, CDR2 FQNNGV. The CDR3 loop spans 15 amino acids.

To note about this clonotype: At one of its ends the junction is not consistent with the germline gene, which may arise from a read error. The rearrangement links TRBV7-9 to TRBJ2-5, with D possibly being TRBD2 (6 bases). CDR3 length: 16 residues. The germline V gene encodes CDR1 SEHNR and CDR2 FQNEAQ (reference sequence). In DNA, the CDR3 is TGTACCAGCAGTCCCATGGGGGGAGGCTACCAAGAGACCCAGTACTTC. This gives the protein CTSSPMGGGYQETQYF.

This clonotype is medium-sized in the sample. The DNA of the CDR3 is TGCGCCAGCAGCTTAGGTGGGGACAATGAGCAGTTCTTC. It specifies CASSLGGDNEQFF. The chain joins TRBV5-1 to TRBJ2-1; D is ambiguous. This CDR3 has 13 amino acids. The V end was cut by 2 bases, the J end by 5 bases, with 8 bases between. Looked up from germline, CDR1 is SGHRS and CDR2 is YFSETQ.

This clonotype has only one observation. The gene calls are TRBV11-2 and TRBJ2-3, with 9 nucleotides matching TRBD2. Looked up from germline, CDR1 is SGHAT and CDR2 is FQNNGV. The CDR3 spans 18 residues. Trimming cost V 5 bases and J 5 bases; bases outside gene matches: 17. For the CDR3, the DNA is TGTGCCAGCAGCGAGGTTCCACAGAGACTAGCGGTCATAGATACGCAGTATTTT. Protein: CASSEVPQRLAVIDTQYF.

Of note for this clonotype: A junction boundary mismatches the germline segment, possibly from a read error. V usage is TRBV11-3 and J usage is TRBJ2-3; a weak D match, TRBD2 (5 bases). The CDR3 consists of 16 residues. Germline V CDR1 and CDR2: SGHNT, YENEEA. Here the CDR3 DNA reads TGTGCTAGCAGCGGCAGCCCGGCGAGAGGGTTGGATACGCAGTATTTT. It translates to CASSGSPARGLDTQYF.

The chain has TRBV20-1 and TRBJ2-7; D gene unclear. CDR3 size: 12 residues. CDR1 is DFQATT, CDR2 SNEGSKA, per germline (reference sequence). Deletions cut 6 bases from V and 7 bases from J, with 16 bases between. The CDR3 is CSAGGCEVEQYF. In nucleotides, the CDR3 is TGCAGTGCGGGTGGGTGTGAGGTTGAGCAGTACTTC.

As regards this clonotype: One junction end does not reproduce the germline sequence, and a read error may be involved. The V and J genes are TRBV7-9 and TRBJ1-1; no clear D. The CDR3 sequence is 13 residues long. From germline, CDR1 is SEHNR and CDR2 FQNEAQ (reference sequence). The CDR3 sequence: CASCLPANTEAFF. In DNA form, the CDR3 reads TGTGCCAGCTGCTTACCCGCGAACACTGAAGCCTTCTTT.